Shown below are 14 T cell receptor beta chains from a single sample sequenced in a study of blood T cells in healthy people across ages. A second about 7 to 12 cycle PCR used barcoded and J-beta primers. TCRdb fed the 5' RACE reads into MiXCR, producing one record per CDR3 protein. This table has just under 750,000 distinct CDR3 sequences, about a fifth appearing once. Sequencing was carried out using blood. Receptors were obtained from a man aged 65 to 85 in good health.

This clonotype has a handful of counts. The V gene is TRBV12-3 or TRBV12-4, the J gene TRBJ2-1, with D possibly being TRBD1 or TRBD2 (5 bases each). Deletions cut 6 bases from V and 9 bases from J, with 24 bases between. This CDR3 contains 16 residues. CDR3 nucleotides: TGTGCCAGCAGGTCCTCCGGGACCTTGACTGCCGGTGAGCAGTTCTTC. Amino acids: CASRSSGTLTAGEQFF.

The CDR3 bases are TGCAGCGTGTCCGCCGCCCTGCTGACAGTGGATGGCTACACCTTC. Translated, it gives CSVSAALLTVDGYTF. The rearrangement uses TRBV29-1 and TRBJ1-2, with D maybe TRBD1 (5 bases). Trimming left V 6 bases short and J 6 bases short, with 23 bases between. The CDR3 runs 15 residues. Germline V CDR1 and CDR2: SQVTM, ANQGSEA.

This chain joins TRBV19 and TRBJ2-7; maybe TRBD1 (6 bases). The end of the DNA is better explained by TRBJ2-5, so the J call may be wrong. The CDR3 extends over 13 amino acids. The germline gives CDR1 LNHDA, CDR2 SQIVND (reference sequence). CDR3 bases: TGTGCCAGTAGTATTAACAGGGAAGAGACCCAGTACTTC. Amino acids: CASSINREETQYF.

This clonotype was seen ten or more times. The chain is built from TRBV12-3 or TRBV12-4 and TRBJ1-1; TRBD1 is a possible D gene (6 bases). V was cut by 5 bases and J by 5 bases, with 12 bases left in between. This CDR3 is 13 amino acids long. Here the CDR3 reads CASSRQVATEAFF. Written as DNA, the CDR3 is TGTGCCAGCAGTCGACAGGTAGCGACTGAAGCTTTCTTT.

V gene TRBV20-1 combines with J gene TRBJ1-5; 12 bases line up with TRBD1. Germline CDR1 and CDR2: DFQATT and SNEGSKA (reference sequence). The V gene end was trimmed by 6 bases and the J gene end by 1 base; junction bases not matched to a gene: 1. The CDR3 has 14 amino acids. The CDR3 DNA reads TGCAGTGCGGGACAGGGGGCGAGCAATCAGCCCCAGCATTTT. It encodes CSAGQGASNQPQHF.

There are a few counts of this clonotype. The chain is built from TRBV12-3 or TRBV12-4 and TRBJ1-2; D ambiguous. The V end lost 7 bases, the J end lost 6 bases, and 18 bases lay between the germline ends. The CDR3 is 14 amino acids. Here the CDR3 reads CASTPAGLFDGYTF. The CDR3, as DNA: TGTGCCAGCACTCCGGCCGGACTCTTCGATGGCTACACCTTC.

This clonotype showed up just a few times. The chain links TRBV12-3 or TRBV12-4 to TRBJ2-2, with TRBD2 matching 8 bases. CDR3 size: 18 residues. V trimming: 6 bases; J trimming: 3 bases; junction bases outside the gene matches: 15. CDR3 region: CASSVMYAGGADTGELFF. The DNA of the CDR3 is TGTGCCAGCAGCGTTATGTATGCGGGGGGCGCGGACACCGGGGAGCTGTTTTTT.

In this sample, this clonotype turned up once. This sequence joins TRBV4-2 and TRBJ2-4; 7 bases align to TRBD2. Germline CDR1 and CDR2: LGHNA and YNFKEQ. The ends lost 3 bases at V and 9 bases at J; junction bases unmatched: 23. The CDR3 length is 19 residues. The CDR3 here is CASSQGGWKRLAHQGIQYF. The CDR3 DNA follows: TGTGCCAGCAGCCAGGGCGGATGGAAAAGACTAGCCCATCAAGGCATTCAGTACTTC.

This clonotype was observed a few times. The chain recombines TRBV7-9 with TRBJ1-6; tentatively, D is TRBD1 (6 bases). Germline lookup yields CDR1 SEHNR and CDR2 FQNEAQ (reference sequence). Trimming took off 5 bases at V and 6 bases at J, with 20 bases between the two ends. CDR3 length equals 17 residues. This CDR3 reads CASSGPRTDKANSPLHF. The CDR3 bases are TGTGCCAGCAGCGGCCCCAGGACAGACAAGGCTAATTCACCCCTCCACTTT.

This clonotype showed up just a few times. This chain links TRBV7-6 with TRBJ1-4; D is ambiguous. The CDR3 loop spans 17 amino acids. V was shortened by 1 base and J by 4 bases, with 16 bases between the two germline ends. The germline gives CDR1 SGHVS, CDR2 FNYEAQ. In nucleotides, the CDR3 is TGTGCCAGCAGCTTAGTACTAGGCTTTGTCGGTAATGAAAAACTGTTTTTT. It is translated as CASSLVLGFVGNEKLFF.

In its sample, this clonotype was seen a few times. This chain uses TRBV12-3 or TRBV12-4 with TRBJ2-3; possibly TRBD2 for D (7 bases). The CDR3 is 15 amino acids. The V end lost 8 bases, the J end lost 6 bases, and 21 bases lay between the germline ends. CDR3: CASSSLGGLWDTQYF. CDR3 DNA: TGTGCCAGCTCCTCGCTGGGGGGGCTATGGGATACGCAGTATTTT.

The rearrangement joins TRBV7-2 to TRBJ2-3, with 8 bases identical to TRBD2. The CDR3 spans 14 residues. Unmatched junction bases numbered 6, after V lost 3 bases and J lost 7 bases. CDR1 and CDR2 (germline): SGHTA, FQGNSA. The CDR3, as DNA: TGTGCCAGCAGCTTTGCGGGGGGTGGAAATACGCAGTATTTT. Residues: CASSFAGGGNTQYF.

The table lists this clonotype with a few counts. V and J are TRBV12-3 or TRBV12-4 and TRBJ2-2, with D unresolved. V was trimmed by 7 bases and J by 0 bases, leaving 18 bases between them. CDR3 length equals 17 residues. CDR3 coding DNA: TGTGCCAGCATTTTGCAGTTGACGACCGCGAACACCGGGGAGCTGTTTTTT. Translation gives CASILQLTTANTGELFF.

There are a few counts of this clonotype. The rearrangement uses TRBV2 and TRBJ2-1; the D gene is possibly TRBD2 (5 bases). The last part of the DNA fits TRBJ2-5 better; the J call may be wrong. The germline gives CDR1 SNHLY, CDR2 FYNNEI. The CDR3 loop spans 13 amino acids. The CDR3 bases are TGTGCCAGCAGGCGGGTGTTCGGAGAGACCCAGTACTTC. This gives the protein CASRRVFGETQYF.